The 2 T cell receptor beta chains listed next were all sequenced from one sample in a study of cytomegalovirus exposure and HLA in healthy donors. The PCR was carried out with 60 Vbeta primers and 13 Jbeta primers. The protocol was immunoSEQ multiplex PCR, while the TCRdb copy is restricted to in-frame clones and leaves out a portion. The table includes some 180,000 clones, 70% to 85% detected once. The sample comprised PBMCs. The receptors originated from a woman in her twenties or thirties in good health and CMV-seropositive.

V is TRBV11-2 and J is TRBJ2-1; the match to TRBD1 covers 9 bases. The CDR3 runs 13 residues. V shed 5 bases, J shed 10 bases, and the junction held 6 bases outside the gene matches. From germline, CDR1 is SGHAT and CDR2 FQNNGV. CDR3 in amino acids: CASSSTQGAEQFF. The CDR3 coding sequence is TGTGCCAGCAGCAGCACACAGGGGGCCGAGCAGTTCTTC. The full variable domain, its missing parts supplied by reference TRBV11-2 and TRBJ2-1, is EAGVAQSPRYKIIEKRQSVAFWCNPISGHATLYWYQQILGQGPKLLIQFQNNGVVDDSQLPKDRFSAERLKGVDSTLKIQPAKLEDSAVYLCASSSTQGAEQFFGPGTRLTVL.

Written as DNA, the CDR3 is TGTGCCAGCAGACCGACAGGGGCCGGTAATCAGCCCCAGCATTTT. Protein sequence: CASRPTGAGNQPQHF. The chain employs TRBV7-9 and TRBJ1-5; 8 bases line up with TRBD1. The V gene's germline CDR1 is SEHNR and CDR2 FQNEAQ (reference sequence). This CDR3 comprises 15 residues. With 6 bases clipped from V and 4 bases from J, the junction kept 8 bases outside the gene matches.